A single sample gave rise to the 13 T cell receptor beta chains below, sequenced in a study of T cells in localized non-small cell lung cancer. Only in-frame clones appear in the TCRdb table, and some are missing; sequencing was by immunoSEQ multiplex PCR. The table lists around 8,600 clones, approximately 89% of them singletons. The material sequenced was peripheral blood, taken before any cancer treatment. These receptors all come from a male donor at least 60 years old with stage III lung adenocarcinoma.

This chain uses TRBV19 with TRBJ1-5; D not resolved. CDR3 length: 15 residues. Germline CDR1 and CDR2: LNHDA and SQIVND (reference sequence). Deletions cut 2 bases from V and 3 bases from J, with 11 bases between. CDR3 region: CASSITWRINQPQHF. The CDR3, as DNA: TGTGCCAGTAGTATAACTTGGCGGATCAATCAGCCCCAGCATTTT.

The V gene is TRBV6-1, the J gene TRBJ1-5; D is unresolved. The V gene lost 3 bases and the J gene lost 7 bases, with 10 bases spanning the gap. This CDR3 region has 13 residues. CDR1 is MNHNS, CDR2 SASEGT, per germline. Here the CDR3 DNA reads TGTGCCAGCAGTGAGGAGGGTGTCCAGCCCCAGCATTTT. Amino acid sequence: CASSEEGVQPQHF.

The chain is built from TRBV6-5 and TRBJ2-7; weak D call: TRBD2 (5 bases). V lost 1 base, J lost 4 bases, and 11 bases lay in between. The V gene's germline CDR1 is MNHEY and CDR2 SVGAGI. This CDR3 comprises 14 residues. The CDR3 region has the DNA TGTGCCAGCAGTTACTACGGGGTGGGATACGAGCAGTACTTC. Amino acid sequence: CASSYYGVGYEQYF.

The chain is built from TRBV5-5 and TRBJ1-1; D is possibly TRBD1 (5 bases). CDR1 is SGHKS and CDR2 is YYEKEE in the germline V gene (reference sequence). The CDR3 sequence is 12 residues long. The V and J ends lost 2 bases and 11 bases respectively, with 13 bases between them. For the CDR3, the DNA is TGTGCCAGCAGCTTTGGTCAGGGCGAGGCTTTCTTT. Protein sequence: CASSFGQGEAFF.

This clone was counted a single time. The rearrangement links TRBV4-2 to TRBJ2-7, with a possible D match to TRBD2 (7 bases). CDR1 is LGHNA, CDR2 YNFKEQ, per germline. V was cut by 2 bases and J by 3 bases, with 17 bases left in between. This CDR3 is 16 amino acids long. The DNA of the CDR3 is TGTGCCAGCAGCCAATCTCTGGGGGGGCGGGTCTACGAGCAGTACTTC. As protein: CASSQSLGGRVYEQYF.

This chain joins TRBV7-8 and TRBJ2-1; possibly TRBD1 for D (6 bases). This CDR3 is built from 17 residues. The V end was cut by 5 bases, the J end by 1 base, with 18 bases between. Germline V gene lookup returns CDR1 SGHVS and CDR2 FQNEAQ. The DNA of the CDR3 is TGTGCCAGCAGCCCACGATTGACCCAGGGGTCCTACAATGAGCAGTTCTTC. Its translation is CASSPRLTQGSYNEQFF.

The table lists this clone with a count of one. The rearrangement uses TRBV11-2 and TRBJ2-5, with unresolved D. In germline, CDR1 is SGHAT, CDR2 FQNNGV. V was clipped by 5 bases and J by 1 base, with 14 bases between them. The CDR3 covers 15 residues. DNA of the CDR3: TGTGCCAGCAGCCTCCCCGATGGTGGCCAAGAGACCCAGTACTTC. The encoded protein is CASSLPDGGQETQYF.

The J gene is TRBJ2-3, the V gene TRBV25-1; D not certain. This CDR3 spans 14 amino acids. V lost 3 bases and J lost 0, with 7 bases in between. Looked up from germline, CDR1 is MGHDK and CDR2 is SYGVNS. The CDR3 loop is CASSDTLSTDTQYF. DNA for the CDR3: TGTGCCAGCAGTGATACCCTTAGCACAGATACGCAGTATTTT.

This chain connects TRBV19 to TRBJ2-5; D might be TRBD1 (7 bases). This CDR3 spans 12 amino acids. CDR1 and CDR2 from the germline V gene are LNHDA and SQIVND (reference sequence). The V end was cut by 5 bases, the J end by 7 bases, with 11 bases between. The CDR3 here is CASSRQGGTQYF. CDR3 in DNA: TGTGCCAGTAGTCGTCAGGGGGGGACCCAGTACTTC.

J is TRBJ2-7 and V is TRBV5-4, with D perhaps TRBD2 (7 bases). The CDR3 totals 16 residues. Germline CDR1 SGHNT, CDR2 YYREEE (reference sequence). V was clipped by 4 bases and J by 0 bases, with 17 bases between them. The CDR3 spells CASSPRGPRSSYEQYF. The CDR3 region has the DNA TGTGCCAGCAGCCCGCGGGGGCCAAGGAGCTCCTACGAGCAGTACTTC.

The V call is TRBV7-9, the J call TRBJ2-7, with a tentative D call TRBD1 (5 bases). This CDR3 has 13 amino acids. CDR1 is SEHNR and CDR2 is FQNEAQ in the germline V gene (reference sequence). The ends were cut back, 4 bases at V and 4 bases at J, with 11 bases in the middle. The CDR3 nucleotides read TGTGCCAGCAGCTCCAGGGTTGGGTACGAGCAGTACTTC. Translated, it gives CASSSRVGYEQYF. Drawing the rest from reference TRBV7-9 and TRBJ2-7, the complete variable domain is DTGVSQNPRHKITKRGQNVTFRCDPISEHNRLYWYRQTLGQGPEFLTYFQNEAQLEKSRLLSDRFSAERPKGSFSTLEIQRTEQGDSAMYLCASSSRVGYEQYFGPGTRLTVT.

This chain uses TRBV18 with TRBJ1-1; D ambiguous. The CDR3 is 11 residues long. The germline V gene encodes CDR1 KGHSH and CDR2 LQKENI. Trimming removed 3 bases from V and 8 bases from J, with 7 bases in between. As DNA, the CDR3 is TGTGCCAGCTCACCGGGGAGGGAAGCTTTCTTT. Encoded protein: CASSPGREAFF.

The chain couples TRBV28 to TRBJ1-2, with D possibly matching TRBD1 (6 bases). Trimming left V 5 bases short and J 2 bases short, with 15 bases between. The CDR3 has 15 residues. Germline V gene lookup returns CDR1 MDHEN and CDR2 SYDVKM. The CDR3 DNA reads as TGTGCCAGCAGTAACCCACAGGGAGGAAACTATGGCTACACCTTC. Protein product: CASSNPQGGNYGYTF.